These T cell receptor beta chains were read from a single sample in a study of CD8+ T cells in alopecia areata. The data were produced by immunoSEQ multiplex PCR, yet TCRdb's version contains in-frame clones alone and is incomplete. The table has about 91,000 clones, 35% to 50% seen once. Sequencing was performed on CD4+ T cells sorted from blood. The receptors were gathered from a human donor with alopecia areata. CDR3s include the opening cysteine and the closing phenylalanine or tryptophan. The order of the fields is D gene, V gene, J gene, clone size, CDR3 DNA, CDR3 protein. D genes are given only for firm matches. Expanded clones get a size class; other rows say once, few or many, or leave the size out.

NA,TRBV12-5,TRBJ2-1,NA,TGTGCCCTGATTGGCTCGGGCAGAGGGGATGAGCAGTTCTTC,CALIGSGRGDEQFF
TRBD1,TRBV28,TRBJ2-7,NA,TGTGCCAGCAGTCCAGGACAGGGGTCCAACGAGCAGTACTTC,CASSPGQGSNEQYF
NA,TRBV5-1,TRBJ1-2,NA,TGCGCCAGCAGCTTGGAGACCCAGGGAGTTAACTATGGCTACACCTTC,CASSLETQGVNYGYTF
NA,TRBV19,TRBJ1-2,few,TGTGCCAGTAGTCTACGACAAGGGGGAGAAGGCTACACCTTC,CASSLRQGGEGYTF
NA,TRBV30,TRBJ2-7,NA,TGTGCCTGGAGTGCCTCGGGGAGCGAGCAGTACTTC,CAWSASGSEQYF
NA,TRBV29-1,TRBJ2-1,NA,TGCAGCGTTTTAGGTGAGCAGTTCTTC,CSVLGEQFF
NA,TRBV9,TRBJ2-7,many,TGTGCCAGCAGCGTCAGCGGTGGGACGCAACACTTC,CASSVSGGTQHF
NA,TRBV29-1,TRBJ1-2,NA,TGCAGCGTTGAAGATCCTCCAGGGGAGGGCTACACCTTC,CSVEDPPGEGYTF
NA,TRBV4-1,TRBJ2-4,NA,TGCGCCAGCAGCCAAGGAGCTACAGGGCGTCGTGACATTCAGTACTTC,CASSQGATGRRDIQYF
NA,TRBV30,TRBJ2-7,NA,TGTGCCTGGAGAGGGGCCTACGAGCAGTACTTC,CAWRGAYEQYF
NA,TRBV29-1,TRBJ1-4,NA,TGCAGCGTTCTCAGGGGCCCGACTAATGAAAAACTGTTTTTT,CSVLRGPTNEKLFF
NA,TRBV11-2,TRBJ2-7,few,TGTGCCAGCAGCTTAGGGGGTTCAGGGTACGAGCAGTACTTC,CASSLGGSGYEQYF
NA,TRBV5-1,TRBJ1-2,NA,TGCGCCAGCAGCTTGGGTTCGACAGCTAACTATGGCTACACCTTC,CASSLGSTANYGYTF
TRBD1,TRBV9,TRBJ1-2,NA,TGTGCCAGCAGCCCGCGACAGGGGACTAACTATGGCTACACCTTC,CASSPRQGTNYGYTF
NA,TRBV29-1,TRBJ2-5,NA,TGCAGCGTTATGCTCCCAGAGACCCAGTACTTC,CSVMLPETQYF
NA,TRBV6-5,TRBJ2-7,NA,TGTGCCAGCAGCCCCCTTCCTGTTGGCTACGAGCAGTACTTC,CASSPLPVGYEQYF
TRBD2,TRBV11-2,TRBJ2-3,NA,TGTGCCAGCAGCTCATTAGCGGGGGGGAACACAGATACGCAGTATTTT,CASSSLAGGNTDTQYF
TRBD1,TRBV28,TRBJ2-7,few,TGTGCCAGCAGAGGGACAGGGGCTCTCTACGAGCAGTACTTC,CASRGTGALYEQYF
NA,TRBV5-1,TRBJ2-2,few,TGCGCCAGCAGCTTGGCCGTGGATACCGGGGAGCTGTTTTTT,CASSLAVDTGELFF
NA,TRBV10-1,TRBJ2-2,few,TGCGCCAGCAGACAGGGATCAACCGGGGAGCTGTTTTTT,CASRQGSTGELFF
NA,TRBV7-2,TRBJ1-5,once,TGTGCCAGCAGCTTAAAGGCAGGTGAAAATCAGCCCCAGCATTTT,CASSLKAGENQPQHF
NA,TRBV29-1,TRBJ2-7,few,TGCAGCGTTGAGGTGGGACCAGGTGGGGAGCAGTACTTC,CSVEVGPGGEQYF
NA,TRBV29-1,TRBJ1-2,few,TGCAGCGTTGGGGGGAGCAGTCCGGGCTACACCTTC,CSVGGSSPGYTF
NA,TRBV27,TRBJ1-1,NA,TGTGCCAGCAGGCGGGACGGATTGAACACTGAAGCTTTCTTT,CASRRDGLNTEAFF
NA,TRBV30,TRBJ1-5,NA,TGTGCCTGGAGTGTAGGCGGTCATCAGCCCCAGCATTTT,CAWSVGGHQPQHF
NA,TRBV7-2,TRBJ2-1,NA,TGTGCCAGCAGCCCCGGCTTTAACAATGAGCAGTTCTTC,CASSPGFNNEQFF
NA,TRBV7-9,TRBJ1-1,NA,TGTGCCAGCAGCTCCCGGCGGGGGAACACTGAAGCTTTCTTT,CASSSRRGNTEAFF
NA,TRBV2,TRBJ2-1,once,TGTGCCAGCAGTGCCAGCTATGAGCAGTTCTTC,CASSASYEQFF
NA,TRBV30,TRBJ2-7,NA,TGTGCCTGGAGTGTAGGTGCCTACGAGCAGTACTTC,CAWSVGAYEQYF
TRBD2,TRBV2,TRBJ2-7,NA,TGTGCCAGCAGGGGAACAGCGGGGCCCATCTACGAGCAGTACTTC,CASRGTAGPIYEQYF
NA,TRBV30,TRBJ2-1,NA,TGTGCCTGGAGTGTACGTGGGACACCCAATGAGCAGTTCTTC,CAWSVRGTPNEQFF
NA,TRBV29-1,TRBJ2-4,few,TGCAGCGTTGGGATCATTAGTGGTTACATTCAGTACTTC,CSVGIISGYIQYF